The subject of this entry is one T cell receptor beta chain. Its antigen has not been determined. Nothing much larger sits one base from this clone, and base qualities are not available. The junction carries 15 bases between V and J, which are trimmed by 4 bases and 3 bases respectively. For CDR1 and CDR2, the germline V gene lists SGHNT and YENEEA. The CDR3 numbers 16 residues from cysteine through phenylalanine. Left in the record is the CDR3 DNA by itself, 48 bases read in frame from the first base. Another Seattle source contributed samples from volunteer blood donors who had recovered from COVID-19. The collaborating institutions used their own protocols to collect whole blood in K2EDTA tubes. Collaborator samples were shipped for TCRbeta analysis as frozen whole blood, isolated PBMCs, or DNA extracted from either sample type. TCRbeta CDR3 regions were amplified from genomic DNA by means of the immunoSEQ Assay, a bias-controlled multiplex PCR. As for how the authors treated the data: The number of nucleated cells in each sample was estimated from the amplification of reference gene primers within the assay. To quantify the absolute abundance of each unique TCRbeta CDR3 rearrangement, sequence reads were collapsed and filtered. Productive Simpson clonality was computed per sample as the square root of Simpson's diversity index over productive rearrangements. TCRdb holds this immuneACCESS table with in-frame rearrangements only. Some clones are missing; in checked studies, unresolved V genes explain under half, and the rest has no known cause. That table gives V, J and clone size, and the DNA gave D and trimming. The sample table lists roughly 340,000 clones, about 93% of them with a count of one. Around 3.5% of the sample rests with the top ten.

The data belong to a study of blood T cell repertoires in COVID-19 (dated by TCRdb to 2020 to 2022). With regard to the full study: Collaborator samples came from the United States, Italy and Spain and covered acute and convalescent phases of COVID-19. Nearly every sample came with metadata listing a de-identified subject ID, COVID-19 status, age in years and sex. The repertoires were released in a freely available public database intended as a resource for research on the immune response to SARS-CoV-2. Samples came from the ongoing ImmuneRACE study (first 160 participants) plus 1,254 subjects from 6 global collaborators. The prospective study material was composed of cDNA or gDNA derived from T cells, B-cell-depleted T cells, or PBMCs. The dataset comprised deeply sampled blood TCRbeta repertoires from subjects exposed to, actively infected with, or recovered from COVID-19. Where available, HLA class I and class II types were taken from metadata supplied by the sample provider and were not determined by assay-based typing.

What the work shows at the level of the full study, not this receptor alone: The quantity of clinical and demographic metadata differed by source and by participant and was supplied without curation.

Sequenced: peripheral blood. The origin of this receptor is a woman aged 18 to 35 who had recovered from COVID-19. The chain uses TRBV11-3 and TRBJ2-2; a weak D assignment points to TRBD1 (6 bases agree). This receptor has the CDR3 CASSYRWGRDTGELFF. In nucleotide form, the sequence is TGTGCCAGCAGCTACCGTTGGGGGCGCGACACCGGGGAGCTGTTTTTT.